Here is one TCR beta chain with its context. Its antigen is not known. The assay was immunoSEQ multiplex PCR, and TCRdb's table has in-frame clones only and misses some. Here the sample spans about 150,000 clones, roughly 92% being singletons. The V end was cut by 0 bases, the J end by 6 bases, with 10 bases between. Looked up from germline, CDR1 is SGHRS and CDR2 is YFSETQ. The CDR3 length is 14 residues. The entry originates in a study of T cell responses to AZD1222 COVID-19 vaccine. Regarding the study as a whole: Spike was spanned by vaccine-associated CD4 TCRs, with dominance at 160-218 and 743-854.

This chain uses TRBV5-1 with TRBJ1-5; a possible D gene is TRBD1 (5 bases). Material: peripheral blood, obtained on day 0 of AZD1222 vaccination. The clonotype comes from an adult in good health. In DNA form, the CDR3 reads TGCGCCAGCAGCTTGGGTGACAGAGGTCAGCCCCAGCATTTT. Protein sequence: CASSLGDRGQPQHF.